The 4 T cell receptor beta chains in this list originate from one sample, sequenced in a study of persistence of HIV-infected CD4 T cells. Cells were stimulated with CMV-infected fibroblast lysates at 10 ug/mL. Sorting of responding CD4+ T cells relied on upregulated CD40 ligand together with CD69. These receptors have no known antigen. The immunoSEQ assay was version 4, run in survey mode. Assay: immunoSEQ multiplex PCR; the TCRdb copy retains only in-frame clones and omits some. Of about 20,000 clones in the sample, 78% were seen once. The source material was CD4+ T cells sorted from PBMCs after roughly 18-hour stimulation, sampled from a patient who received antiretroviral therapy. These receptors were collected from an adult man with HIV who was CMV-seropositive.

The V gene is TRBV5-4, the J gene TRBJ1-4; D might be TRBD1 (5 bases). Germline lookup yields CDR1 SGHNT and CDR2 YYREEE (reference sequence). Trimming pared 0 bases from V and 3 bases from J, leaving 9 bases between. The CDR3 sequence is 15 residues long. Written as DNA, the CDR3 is TGTGCCAGCAGCTTGGACGGGGCCTCTAATGAAAAACTGTTTTTT. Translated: CASSLDGASNEKLFF.

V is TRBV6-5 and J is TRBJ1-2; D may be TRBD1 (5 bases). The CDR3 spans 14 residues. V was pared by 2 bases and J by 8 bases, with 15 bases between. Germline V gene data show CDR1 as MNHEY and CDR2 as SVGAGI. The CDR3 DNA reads TGTGCCAGCAGTTACGGCGAGGGGACCGGCGGCTACACCTTC. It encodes CASSYGEGTGGYTF.

For the CDR3, the DNA is TGTGCCAGCAGTAGGACAGTCCAAGAGACCCAGTACTTC. As protein: CASSRTVQETQYF. V usage is TRBV6-5 and J usage is TRBJ2-5, with D tentatively TRBD1 (6 bases). The CDR3 totals 13 residues. The V end was cut by 5 bases, the J end by 1 base, with 8 bases between. The germline V gene has CDR1 MNHEY and CDR2 SVGAGI.

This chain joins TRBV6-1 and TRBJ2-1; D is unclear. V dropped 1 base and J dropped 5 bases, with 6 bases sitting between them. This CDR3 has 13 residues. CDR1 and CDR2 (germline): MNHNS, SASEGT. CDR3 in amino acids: CASSEGPNNEQFF. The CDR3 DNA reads TGTGCCAGCAGTGAAGGTCCCAACAATGAGCAGTTCTTC.